Shown below are 25 T cell receptor beta chains from a single sample sequenced in a study of shared clonotypes between healthy human individuals. Sequenced by immunoSEQ multiplex PCR; TCRdb stores in-frame clones only, minus some. The table has around 560,000 clones, 95% seen once. CD8 cells classed as naive were CD45RO-negative and positively selected for CCR7, excluding terminally differentiated effector memory CD45RA+ cells. Sequenced input: naive CD8+ T cells sorted from blood. These TCRs come from a woman aged 30 to 39 in good health.

The genes are TRBV6-5 and TRBJ2-3; D unresolved. The V and J ends lost 3 bases and 0 bases respectively, with 7 bases between them. The CDR3 consists of 14 residues. The germline V gene has CDR1 MNHEY and CDR2 SVGAGI. CDR3 region: CASSYGRSTDTQYF. The CDR3 DNA is TGTGCCAGCAGTTATGGGCGTAGCACAGATACGCAGTATTTT.

This chain joins TRBV27 and TRBJ2-3, with TRBD2 matching 7 bases. This CDR3 contains 15 residues. V trimming: 3 bases; J trimming: 5 bases; junction bases outside the gene matches: 8. CDR1 is MNHEY and CDR2 is SMNVEV in the germline V gene (reference sequence). CDR3 sequence (DNA): TGTGCCAGCAGTTTGGTTGCGGGAGTGGGAGATACGCAGTATTTT. Protein product: CASSLVAGVGDTQYF.

The chain combines TRBV4-1 with TRBJ2-1; perhaps D is TRBD1 or TRBD2 (5 bases each). V gave up 0 bases and J gave up 2 bases, with 17 bases separating them. This CDR3 is 18 amino acids long. CDR1 and CDR2 (germline): MGHRA, YSYEKL. As DNA, the CDR3 is TGCGCCAGCAGCCAAGATAAGTTGGGGACCGAGGCCTACAATGAGCAGTTCTTC. Translated: CASSQDKLGTEAYNEQFF.

V and J are TRBV6-1 and TRBJ1-2; a possible D gene is TRBD1 (6 bases). Germline-derived CDR1 and CDR2 are MNHNS and SASEGT. The V and J ends lost 3 bases and 4 bases respectively, with 12 bases between them. The CDR3 spans 14 residues. In nucleotides, the CDR3 is TGTGCCAGCAGTGAGATGGGGGGCGGCTATGGCTACACCTTC. It yields the protein CASSEMGGGYGYTF.

V gene TRBV7-9 combines with J gene TRBJ2-5; 11 positions agree with TRBD2. The CDR3 covers 14 residues. The V and J ends lost 11 bases and 2 bases, in that order; junction bases with no gene match: 7. From germline, CDR1 is SEHNR and CDR2 FQNEAQ (reference sequence). In nucleotides, the CDR3 is TGTGCCGCCACGACTAGCGGGAATCAAGAGACCCAGTACTTC. Protein: CAATTSGNQETQYF.

The chain links TRBV29-1 to TRBJ1-1, with TRBD1 as a possible D gene (5 bases). Germline V gene lookup returns CDR1 SQVTM and CDR2 ANQGSEA. V lost 3 bases to trimming and J lost 0 bases, with 20 bases between them. The CDR3 extends over 17 amino acids. CDR3 in amino acids: CSVDGLSDRLMNTEAFF. The CDR3 DNA sequence: TGCAGCGTTGATGGCCTCTCCGACAGACTAATGAACACTGAAGCTTTCTTT.

The chain combines TRBV13 with TRBJ1-1, with a tentative D call TRBD1 (5 bases). The CDR3 has 15 residues. Germline CDR1 is PRHDT and CDR2 is FYEKMQ (reference sequence). The V end lost 0 bases, the J end lost 4 bases, and 12 bases lay between the germline ends. The CDR3 bases are TGTGCCAGCAGCTTAGGCCTGAGGGGCTCCACTGAAGCTTTCTTT. Protein sequence: CASSLGLRGSTEAFF.

This rearrangement joins TRBV7-8 to TRBJ2-7; D gene unclear. Germline assignment: CDR1 SGHVS and CDR2 FQNEAQ. The V end lost 8 bases, the J end lost 0 bases, and 14 bases lay between the germline ends. This CDR3 contains 14 residues. CDR3 DNA sequence: TGTGCCAGCGAAAGGACCCGCAGCTCCTACGAGCAGTACTTC. This sequence encodes CASERTRSSYEQYF.

This chain connects TRBV25-1 to TRBJ2-3, with 9 positions matching TRBD2. This CDR3 is built from 13 residues. V lost 4 bases, J lost 6 bases, and 2 bases stayed unmatched. Germline CDR1 is MGHDK and CDR2 is SYGVNS. CDR3: CASSVAGGDTQYF. In DNA, the CDR3 is TGTGCCAGCAGTGTTGCGGGGGGGGATACGCAGTATTTT.

The genes are TRBV7-9 and TRBJ1-2; 8 positions agree with TRBD1. J was trimmed by 0 bases and V by 2 bases; bases with no gene match: 5. The CDR3 covers 16 residues. The V gene's germline CDR1 is SEHNR and CDR2 FQNEAQ (reference sequence). The CDR3 DNA reads TGTGCCAGCAGCTTATTCGAGACAGGGGCTAACTATGGCTACACCTTC. This translates into CASSLFETGANYGYTF.

On this clone itself: The sample contains more than one DNA sequence encoding this CDR3. V usage is TRBV7-9 and J usage is TRBJ1-5; weak D call: TRBD1 (5 bases). From germline, CDR1 is SEHNR and CDR2 FQNEAQ (reference sequence). V was pared by 5 bases and J by 1 base, with 9 bases between. The CDR3 runs 14 residues. The CDR3 reads CASSTGGSNQPQHF. The CDR3 DNA follows: TGTGCCAGCAGCACCGGGGGAAGCAATCAGCCCCAGCATTTT. The full variable domain, completed using reference TRBV7-9 and TRBJ1-5, is DTGVSQNPRHKITKRGQNVTFRCDPISEHNRLYWYRQTLGQGPEFLTYFQNEAQLEKSRLLSDRFSAERPKGSFSTLEIQRTEQGDSAMYLCASSTGGSNQPQHFGDGTRLSIL.

This clone has a single count. The rearrangement joins TRBV4-1 to TRBJ1-4; 8 nucleotides line up with TRBD1. The germline V gene has CDR1 MGHRA and CDR2 YSYEKL. This CDR3 comprises 17 residues. The V and J ends lost 0 bases and 8 bases, in that order; junction bases with no gene match: 11. The CDR3 region has the DNA TGCGCCAGCAGCCAAGATTACCCAGGGGGCGCAGGGGAAAAACTGTTTTTT. Amino acid sequence: CASSQDYPGGAGEKLFF.

DNA for the CDR3: TGTGCCAGCAGCTTTAGCGGGACTCAAGAGACCCAGTACTTC. As protein: CASSFSGTQETQYF. This chain links TRBV9 with TRBJ2-5; the match to TRBD2 covers 8 bases. With 4 bases clipped from V and 2 bases from J, the junction kept 4 bases outside the gene matches. CDR3 length: 14 amino acids. Per the germline V gene, CDR1 is SGDLS and CDR2 is YYNGEE.

The rearrangement uses TRBV13 and TRBJ1-1; D is possibly TRBD1 (6 bases). CDR1 and CDR2 from the germline V gene are PRHDT and FYEKMQ (reference sequence). V was shortened by 4 bases and J by 4 bases, with 10 bases between the two germline ends. This CDR3 has 13 amino acids. CDR3 protein: CASSYTGFTEAFF. Here the CDR3 DNA reads TGTGCCAGCAGCTATACAGGGTTCACTGAAGCTTTCTTT.

V gene TRBV5-6 combines with J gene TRBJ1-1; D unclear. Germline V gives CDR1 SGHDT, CDR2 YYEEEE. Trimming pared 2 bases from V and 6 bases from J, leaving 14 bases between. The CDR3 spans 14 residues. CDR3 loop: CASSLVRIGSEAFF. The CDR3 DNA is TGTGCCAGCAGCTTAGTCAGGATCGGCTCTGAAGCTTTCTTT. The full variable domain, its missing parts supplied by reference TRBV5-6 and TRBJ1-1, is DAGVTQSPTHLIKTRGQQVTLRCSPKSGHDTVSWYQQALGQGPQFIFQYYEEEERQRGNFPDRFSGHQFPNYSSELNVNALLLGDSALYLCASSLVRIGSEAFFGQGTRLTVV.

The rearrangement uses TRBV7-9 and TRBJ2-5; weak D call: TRBD2 (5 bases). The V end was cut by 0 bases, the J end by 4 bases, with 12 bases between. Per germline, CDR1 SEHNR and CDR2 FQNEAQ (reference sequence). The CDR3 is 15 residues long. In DNA form, the CDR3 reads TGTGCCAGCAGCTTAGCGGAGGCTAGCCGAGAGACCCAGTACTTC. It codes for CASSLAEASRETQYF.

This clone was observed once. The chain has TRBV27 and TRBJ2-1; tentatively, D is TRBD2 (5 bases). CDR3 length: 17 residues. Trimming pared 7 bases from V and 9 bases from J, leaving 28 bases between. CDR1 and CDR2 from the germline V gene are MNHEY and SMNVEV (reference sequence). The CDR3: CASIPVAGVATHGEQFF. CDR3 bases: TGTGCCAGCATTCCGGTCGCTGGGGTAGCGACGCACGGTGAGCAGTTCTTC.

The rearrangement links TRBV13 to TRBJ2-7, with D perhaps matching TRBD2 (5 bases). Germline CDR1 is PRHDT and CDR2 is FYEKMQ (reference sequence). The CDR3 length is 14 residues. Trimming pared 3 bases from V and 3 bases from J, leaving 12 bases between. This CDR3 reads CASSFGPGNYEQYF. The CDR3 DNA sequence: TGTGCCAGCAGCTTTGGACCGGGGAACTACGAGCAGTACTTC.

The V call is TRBV7-9, the J call TRBJ1-3; D is unclear. Germline V gene data show CDR1 as SEHNR and CDR2 as FQNEAQ (reference sequence). V lost 1 base and J lost 3, with 4 bases in between. CDR3 length: 13 amino acids. The chain's CDR3 is CASSLVYGNTIYF. In nucleotides, the CDR3 is TGTGCCAGCAGCTTAGTGTATGGAAACACCATATATTTT.

The V call is TRBV27, the J call TRBJ2-7; 8 positions agree with TRBD2. Germline-derived CDR1 and CDR2 are MNHEY and SMNVEV (reference sequence). J gave up 2 bases and V 9 bases, and 12 bases lay outside the gene matches. The length of the CDR3 is 15 residues. DNA for the CDR3: TGTGCCAGTGGGACCGGGACTAGTCAGGCCTACGAGCAGTACTTC. As protein: CASGTGTSQAYEQYF.

The chain carries TRBV19 and TRBJ2-7, with D unresolved. The CDR3 is 14 amino acids. V shed 5 bases and J shed 0 bases, with 11 bases lying between them. Germline CDR1 is LNHDA and CDR2 is SQIVND (reference sequence). The CDR3 loop reads CASSPALSSYEQYF. In DNA, the CDR3 is TGTGCCAGTAGTCCGGCATTAAGCTCCTACGAGCAGTACTTC.

This clone was detected only once. V usage is TRBV12-2 and J usage is TRBJ2-6; the table's D call, TRBD1, was not checked against the DNA. TRBV12-2 counts as a pseudogene. The CDR3 is 15 amino acids. CDR3 amino acids: CASSQPWGGANVLTF. DNA of the CDR3: TGTGCCAGCAGCCAACCCTGGGGCGGGGCCAACGTCCTGACTTTC.

This chain links TRBV30 with TRBJ2-3; D remains ambiguous. CDR3 size: 14 residues. Germline V gene sequence: CDR1 GTSNPN, CDR2 SVGIG (reference sequence). V was clipped by 1 base and J by 0 bases, with 8 bases between them. The CDR3 nucleotides are TGTGCCTGGAGTGGTAGTATTAGCACAGATACGCAGTATTTT. Protein product: CAWSGSISTDTQYF. Full variable domain (rest looked up from reference TRBV30 and TRBJ2-3): SQTIHQWPATLVQPVGSPLSLECTVEGTSNPNLYWYRQAAGRGLQLLFYSVGIGQISSEVPQNLSASRPQDRQFILSSKKLLLSDSGFYLCAWSGSISTDTQYFGPGTRLTVL.

The rearrangement uses TRBV27 and TRBJ2-5; tentatively, D is TRBD1 or TRBD2 (6 bases each). CDR3 length equals 15 residues. The V gene lost 3 bases and the J gene lost 5 bases, with 16 bases spanning the gap. Per the germline V gene, CDR1 is MNHEY and CDR2 is SMNVEV (reference sequence). CDR3 region: CASSLWRGIEETQYF. CDR3 sequence (DNA): TGTGCCAGCAGTTTGTGGAGGGGGATTGAGGAGACCCAGTACTTC.

The rearrangement links TRBV10-1 to TRBJ1-5; D is undetermined. V was pared by 6 bases and J by 5 bases, with 41 bases between. Per germline, CDR1 WNHNN and CDR2 SYGVQD (reference sequence). This CDR3 is built from 23 residues. CDR3 in DNA: TGCGCCAGCAGCCCCTTCAGCCTGCCGATCCCTTCCTTGGAGGGAAAGCTCCATCAGCCCCAGCATTTT. It translates to CASSPFSLPIPSLEGKLHQPQHF.